This entry describes one T cell receptor beta chain. This sample was taken from a study of blood T cell repertoires in COVID-19. Study details: Samples representing acute and convalescent COVID-19 were sourced from the United States, Italy and Spain. T cells, B-cell-depleted T cells, or PBMCs provided the cDNA or gDNA that served as material.

The data were produced by immunoSEQ multiplex PCR, yet TCRdb's version contains in-frame clones alone and is incomplete. The sample has fewer than 250,000 clones; over 75% are singletons. CDR3 length: 16 amino acids. The ends were cut back, 0 bases at V and 7 bases at J, with 19 bases in the middle. Germline V lookup: CDR1 SGDLS, CDR2 YYNGEE. Allocation to cohorts depended on clinical history reported by the participants. This receptor was taken from a woman between 50 and 59 years old with acute COVID-19. Source material: PBMCs or T cells enriched from blood (not recorded which). The chain combines TRBV9 with TRBJ2-5; a possible D gene is TRBD2 (6 bases). The CDR3 DNA follows: TGTGCCAGCAGCGTAGCTGGGACGGATGTCGGGGGGACCCAGTACTTC. This codes for CASSVAGTDVGGTQYF.